Listed below are T cell receptor beta chains from one sample, sequenced in a study of CD8+CD57+ T cells in acquired aplastic anemia. TCRdb used MiXCR to reprocess the reads, holding one entry per CDR3 protein. This sample has around 200,000 distinct CDR3 sequences; around half occur once, and the top ten carry roughly 1.8%. Material for sequencing was sorted CD4+, CD8+, or CD8+CD57+ T cells (not recorded which) from PBMCs. The source is a human donor with aplastic anemia. Each CDR3 is given with its conserved first and last residue. Each record gives: clone size, D gene, V gene, J gene, CDR3 protein, CDR3 DNA. D genes are given only for firm matches. Rows give clone size only sometimes, using once, few, many, or a class for an expanded clone.

clone size: NA
D gene: NA
V gene: TRBV20-1
J gene: TRBJ2-7
CDR3 protein: CSASAFRESYEQYF
CDR3 DNA: TGCAGTGCTAGTGCCTTCAGGGAATCCTACGAGCAGTACTTC

clone size: NA
D gene: TRBD2
V gene: TRBV24-1
J gene: TRBJ2-3
CDR3 protein: CATSDSGTRLPTDTQYF
CDR3 DNA: TGTGCCACCAGTGATTCGGGGACTAGACTTCCCACAGATACGCAGTATTTT

clone size: many
D gene: TRBD2
V gene: TRBV7-2
J gene: TRBJ2-6
CDR3 protein: CASSLRRGGTGANVLTF
CDR3 DNA: TGTGCCAGCAGCTTAAGGCGGGGGGGCACTGGGGCCAACGTCCTGACTTTC

clone size: NA
D gene: TRBD2
V gene: TRBV11-1
J gene: TRBJ2-3
CDR3 protein: CASSYRLAGGATDTQYF
CDR3 DNA: TGTGCCAGCAGCTACCGGCTAGCGGGGGGTGCCACAGATACGCAGTATTTT

clone size: NA
D gene: NA
V gene: TRBV27
J gene: TRBJ2-2
CDR3 protein: CASSLRVRPLETGELFF
CDR3 DNA: TGTGCCAGCAGTCTTAGGGTCCGGCCTCTCGAAACCGGGGAGCTGTTTTTT

clone size: NA
D gene: NA
V gene: TRBV11-3
J gene: TRBJ2-3
CDR3 protein: CASSQAGTSTDTQYF
CDR3 DNA: TGTGCCAGCAGCCAAGCCGGGACTAGCACAGATACGCAGTATTTT

clone size: NA
D gene: NA
V gene: TRBV7-8
J gene: TRBJ1-1
CDR3 protein: CASSYRDYMNTEAFF
CDR3 DNA: TGTGCCAGCAGCTACAGGGACTACATGAACACTGAAGCTTTCTTT

clone size: many
D gene: NA
V gene: TRBV28
J gene: TRBJ1-1
CDR3 protein: CASSRTTGNTEAFF
CDR3 DNA: TGTGCCAGCAGCCGAACGACGGGGAACACTGAAGCTTTCTTT

clone size: many
D gene: NA
V gene: TRBV7-8
J gene: TRBJ2-1
CDR3 protein: CASTYQGDEQFF
CDR3 DNA: TGTGCCAGCACCTACCAAGGGGATGAGCAGTTCTTC

clone size: NA
D gene: TRBD1
V gene: TRBV19
J gene: TRBJ2-7
CDR3 protein: CASSAEGQGFHEQYF
CDR3 DNA: TGTGCCAGTAGTGCAGAGGGACAGGGGTTCCACGAGCAGTACTTC

clone size: NA
D gene: TRBD2
V gene: TRBV29-1
J gene: TRBJ2-7
CDR3 protein: CSVAGLAGEHEQYF
CDR3 DNA: TGCAGCGTTGCCGGACTAGCGGGAGAACACGAGCAGTACTTC

clone size: NA
D gene: NA
V gene: TRBV11-2
J gene: TRBJ2-7
CDR3 protein: CASRATGEADYEQYF
CDR3 DNA: TGTGCCAGCAGAGCGACAGGCGAAGCCGACTACGAGCAGTACTTC

clone size: few
D gene: TRBD1
V gene: TRBV6-6
J gene: TRBJ2-5
CDR3 protein: CASSTGVGYQETQYF
CDR3 DNA: TGTGCCAGCAGCACAGGGGTCGGGTACCAAGAGACCCAGTACTTC

clone size: few
D gene: NA
V gene: TRBV19
J gene: TRBJ1-6
CDR3 protein: CASSHGQRQPLHF
CDR3 DNA: TGTGCCAGTAGTCACGGACAGAGACAACCCCTCCACTTT

clone size: many
D gene: TRBD1
V gene: TRBV6-1
J gene: TRBJ1-6
CDR3 protein: CASSPRPGQNSPLHF
CDR3 DNA: TGTGCCAGCAGTCCTCGACCGGGACAGAATTCACCCCTCCACTTT

clone size: NA
D gene: NA
V gene: TRBV28
J gene: TRBJ1-2
CDR3 protein: CASSSLTGYTF
CDR3 DNA: TGTGCCAGCAGTTCCTTGACCGGCTACACCTTC

clone size: few
D gene: TRBD1
V gene: TRBV27
J gene: TRBJ1-1
CDR3 protein: CASSAATGITEAFF
CDR3 DNA: TGTGCCAGCAGTGCGGCGACAGGGATAACTGAAGCTTTCTTT

clone size: many
D gene: NA
V gene: TRBV10-3
J gene: TRBJ2-1
CDR3 protein: CAISVALNEQFF
CDR3 DNA: TGTGCCATCAGTGTTGCGTTAAATGAGCAGTTCTTC

clone size: NA
D gene: TRBD2
V gene: TRBV19
J gene: TRBJ2-7
CDR3 protein: CASKRTSGGTYEQYF
CDR3 DNA: TGTGCCAGTAAAAGGACTAGCGGGGGGACCTACGAGCAGTACTTC

clone size: many
D gene: NA
V gene: TRBV11-2
J gene: TRBJ1-6
CDR3 protein: CASSFRGLHSGSPLHF
CDR3 DNA: TGTGCCAGCAGCTTCCGAGGACTTCATTCGGGTTCACCCCTCCACTTT

clone size: few
D gene: NA
V gene: TRBV28
J gene: TRBJ2-7
CDR3 protein: CASKPLRSAYEQYF
CDR3 DNA: TGTGCCAGCAAGCCTCTCCGGTCAGCCTACGAGCAGTACTTC

clone size: NA
D gene: NA
V gene: TRBV11-2
J gene: TRBJ2-5
CDR3 protein: CASSLRGDDYQETQYF
CDR3 DNA: TGTGCCAGCAGCCTCAGGGGGGACGATTACCAAGAGACCCAGTACTTC

clone size: many
D gene: NA
V gene: TRBV7-2
J gene: TRBJ1-1
CDR3 protein: CASSSQVGGTEAFF
CDR3 DNA: TGTGCCAGCAGCTCCCAGGTTGGAGGGACTGAAGCTTTCTTT

clone size: many
D gene: TRBD1
V gene: TRBV9
J gene: TRBJ1-1
CDR3 protein: CASSVVQGTEAFF
CDR3 DNA: TGTGCCAGCAGCGTAGTACAGGGGACTGAAGCTTTCTTT

clone size: NA
D gene: NA
V gene: TRBV10-3
J gene: TRBJ2-7
CDR3 protein: CATETAFGQYF
CDR3 DNA: TGTGCCACCGAGACAGCATTCGGGCAGTACTTC

clone size: NA
D gene: NA
V gene: TRBV15
J gene: TRBJ2-3
CDR3 protein: CATSRRAGAYTDTQYF
CDR3 DNA: TGTGCCACCAGCAGGAGGGCGGGGGCCTACACAGATACGCAGTATTTT

clone size: many
D gene: TRBD1
V gene: TRBV6-1
J gene: TRBJ1-5
CDR3 protein: CASTEGTVYSNQPQHF
CDR3 DNA: TGTGCCAGCACTGAAGGGACAGTGTATAGCAATCAGCCCCAGCATTTT

clone size: NA
D gene: NA
V gene: TRBV20-1
J gene: TRBJ2-2
CDR3 protein: CSARDKGVDGELFF
CDR3 DNA: TGCAGTGCTAGAGATAAGGGGGTCGACGGGGAGCTGTTTTTT

clone size: medium-sized
D gene: NA
V gene: TRBV10-3
J gene: TRBJ1-2
CDR3 protein: CAISDPGQRGDYGYTF
CDR3 DNA: TGTGCCATCAGTGACCCTGGGCAGAGGGGGGACTATGGCTACACCTTC

clone size: many
D gene: NA
V gene: TRBV2
J gene: TRBJ2-1
CDR3 protein: CATSQRFGVAEQFF
CDR3 DNA: TGTGCCACAAGTCAACGCTTCGGGGTTGCTGAGCAGTTCTTC

clone size: NA
D gene: NA
V gene: TRBV24-1
J gene: TRBJ2-7
CDR3 protein: CATSDSALGEQYF
CDR3 DNA: TGTGCCACCAGTGATTCGGCCTTGGGCGAGCAGTACTTC

clone size: NA
D gene: NA
V gene: TRBV12-3/TRBV12-4
J gene: TRBJ2-7
CDR3 protein: CASSRTNRGLYEQYF
CDR3 DNA: TGTGCCAGCAGCCGTACTAATAGGGGACTTTACGAGCAGTACTTC

clone size: few
D gene: NA
V gene: TRBV2
J gene: TRBJ2-7
CDR3 protein: CASKIQAEQYF
CDR3 DNA: TGTGCCAGCAAGATCCAGGCCGAGCAGTACTTC

clone size: many
D gene: NA
V gene: TRBV3-1
J gene: TRBJ2-3
CDR3 protein: CASRRGAPEYTQYF
CDR3 DNA: TGTGCCAGCAGGCGAGGGGCCCCTGAATATACGCAGTATTTT

clone size: many
D gene: NA
V gene: TRBV7-9
J gene: TRBJ2-7
CDR3 protein: CASSLVWSYEQYF
CDR3 DNA: TGTGCCAGCAGCTTAGTCTGGTCCTACGAGCAGTACTTC

clone size: NA
D gene: NA
V gene: TRBV7-2
J gene: TRBJ2-1
CDR3 protein: CASKIAIDEQFF
CDR3 DNA: TGTGCCAGCAAAATAGCGATCGATGAGCAGTTCTTC

clone size: few
D gene: NA
V gene: TRBV10-3
J gene: TRBJ1-2
CDR3 protein: CAISALGRNYGYTF
CDR3 DNA: TGTGCCATCAGTGCCCTCGGCAGAAACTATGGCTACACCTTC

clone size: NA
D gene: NA
V gene: TRBV7-2
J gene: TRBJ1-2
CDR3 protein: CASSVTGNYGYTF
CDR3 DNA: TGTGCCAGCAGCGTAACAGGAAACTATGGCTACACCTTC

clone size: NA
D gene: NA
V gene: TRBV29-1
J gene: TRBJ1-1
CDR3 protein: CSVEVQGEEAFF
CDR3 DNA: TGCAGCGTTGAAGTACAGGGAGAGGAAGCTTTCTTT

clone size: NA
D gene: NA
V gene: TRBV20-1
J gene: TRBJ2-7
CDR3 protein: CSASKGGTLGNEQYF
CDR3 DNA: TGCAGTGCTAGTAAGGGGGGGACCCTCGGGAACGAGCAGTACTTC

clone size: NA
D gene: NA
V gene: TRBV24-1
J gene: TRBJ1-2
CDR3 protein: CATSDPLGDFYGYTF
CDR3 DNA: TGTGCCACCAGTGACCCTCTGGGAGACTTCTATGGCTACACCTTC

clone size: NA
D gene: NA
V gene: TRBV28
J gene: TRBJ2-1
CDR3 protein: CASSVTAGGEQFF
CDR3 DNA: TGTGCCAGCAGCGTAACCGCGGGCGGGGAGCAGTTCTTC